Listed below are T cell receptor beta chains from one sample, sequenced in a study of control samples from healthy donors and cancer patients. Using immunoSEQ multiplex PCR, the repertoire was profiled, and TCRdb retains in-frame clones only, with some absent. The repertoire consists of around 50,000 clones, with around 90% occurring once and the leading ten covering under 0.95%. Material: PBMCs. Receptor source: a young man with colorectal cancer. CDR3s include the opening cysteine and the closing phenylalanine or tryptophan. D genes are given only for firm matches. Clone size is not always given. Where it is, it says once, few, many or a class for expanded clones.

v_gene: TRBV11-3
j_gene: TRBJ2-3
d_gene: -
abundance: -
CDR3nt: TGTGCCAGCAGCTTAGATCTATCGGAAACAGATACGCAGTATTTT
CDR3aa: CASSLDLSETDTQYF

v_gene: TRBV21-1
j_gene: TRBJ1-1
d_gene: -
abundance: -
CDR3nt: TGTGCCAGCAGCAAGCCGGAAGCCATGAACACTGAAGCTTTCTTT
CDR3aa: CASSKPEAMNTEAFF

v_gene: TRBV10-1
j_gene: TRBJ1-3
d_gene: -
abundance: -
CDR3nt: TGCGCCAGCTGGGACCTCGGAAACACCATATATTTT
CDR3aa: CASWDLGNTIYF

v_gene: TRBV5-4
j_gene: TRBJ2-2
d_gene: TRBD1
abundance: -
CDR3nt: TGTGCCAGCAGCTTGGAGCAGGGGGCCTACACCGGGGAGCTGTTTTTT
CDR3aa: CASSLEQGAYTGELFF

v_gene: TRBV7-9
j_gene: TRBJ2-7
d_gene: -
abundance: -
CDR3nt: TGTGCCAGCAGCTTAGCGGGGCGTTTTTCCCACGAGCAGTACTTC
CDR3aa: CASSLAGRFSHEQYF

v_gene: TRBV30
j_gene: TRBJ1-2
d_gene: -
abundance: -
CDR3nt: TGTGCCTGGAGTGTACTGGGGGAAGGAGGTGGCTACACCTTC
CDR3aa: CAWSVLGEGGGYTF

v_gene: TRBV28
j_gene: TRBJ1-2
d_gene: -
abundance: -
CDR3nt: TGTGCCAGCAGTTTAGCAAATTCTAACTATGGCTACACCTTC
CDR3aa: CASSLANSNYGYTF

v_gene: TRBV11-2
j_gene: TRBJ2-5
d_gene: -
abundance: -
CDR3nt: TGTGCCAGCAGCTTAAGGCGGTCCCAAGAGACCCAGTACTTC
CDR3aa: CASSLRRSQETQYF

v_gene: TRBV4-1
j_gene: TRBJ1-1
d_gene: -
abundance: -
CDR3nt: TGCGCCAGCAGCCGGCGCCCTCCCAGGGTTGAGGGGAACACTGAAGCTTTCTTT
CDR3aa: CASSRRPPRVEGNTEAFF

v_gene: TRBV5-8
j_gene: TRBJ2-2
d_gene: -
abundance: -
CDR3nt: TGTGCCAGCAGCCCCAGGAGAAGCGCCGGGGAGCTGTTTTTT
CDR3aa: CASSPRRSAGELFF

v_gene: TRBV10-3
j_gene: TRBJ2-7
d_gene: -
abundance: once
CDR3nt: TGTGCCATCAGTGACGGGCAGGGAACCTACGAGCAGTACTTC
CDR3aa: CAISDGQGTYEQYF

v_gene: TRBV10-3
j_gene: TRBJ1-2
d_gene: TRBD1
abundance: -
CDR3nt: TGTGCCATCAGCGCATCAGCCTCAGGGGGCGCGGGCTATGGCTACACCTTC
CDR3aa: CAISASASGGAGYGYTF

v_gene: TRBV11-2
j_gene: TRBJ2-1
d_gene: TRBD2
abundance: -
CDR3nt: TGTGCCAGCAGCTCACTAGCGGGGGGGCTATACAATGAGCAGTTCTTC
CDR3aa: CASSSLAGGLYNEQFF

v_gene: TRBV5-1
j_gene: TRBJ2-7
d_gene: TRBD2
abundance: -
CDR3nt: TGCGCCAGCAGCCCGGGGGGTGGGGTGGCCTACGAGCAGTACTTC
CDR3aa: CASSPGGGVAYEQYF

v_gene: TRBV9
j_gene: TRBJ1-2
d_gene: -
abundance: -
CDR3nt: TGTGCCAGCAGCGTAGGCGGGGCTAACTATGGCTACACCTTC
CDR3aa: CASSVGGANYGYTF

v_gene: TRBV29-1
j_gene: TRBJ1-2
d_gene: -
abundance: -
CDR3nt: TGCAGCGTTGAAGAAAGACGCACGTGGAGGGAGAGGGAAGTTTATGGCTACACCTTC
CDR3aa: CSVEERRTWREREVYGYTF

v_gene: TRBV14
j_gene: TRBJ2-1
d_gene: -
abundance: -
CDR3nt: TGTGCCAGCAGCCAAGAGGTGGTTTCCTACAATGAGCAGTTCTTC
CDR3aa: CASSQEVVSYNEQFF

v_gene: TRBV4-2
j_gene: TRBJ1-2
d_gene: TRBD1
abundance: -
CDR3nt: TGTGCCAGCAGCCAAGATTTGGAGACAGGGTCGTATGGCTACACCTTC
CDR3aa: CASSQDLETGSYGYTF

v_gene: TRBV20-1
j_gene: TRBJ1-1
d_gene: -
abundance: -
CDR3nt: TGCAGTGCTAGAGAACGGACTGAAGCTTTCTTT
CDR3aa: CSARERTEAFF

v_gene: TRBV4-3
j_gene: TRBJ1-2
d_gene: -
abundance: -
CDR3nt: TGCGCCAGCAGCCAGGAAGTGACAGTTAACTATGGCTACACCTTC
CDR3aa: CASSQEVTVNYGYTF

v_gene: TRBV10-3
j_gene: TRBJ2-1
d_gene: -
abundance: -
CDR3nt: TGTGCCATCAGTGACCCGGCCCGAAATGAGCAGTTCTTC
CDR3aa: CAISDPARNEQFF

v_gene: TRBV5-1
j_gene: TRBJ1-1
d_gene: -
abundance: once
CDR3nt: TGCGCCAGCAGCTTGTTCGAGTCGGGGGCGACTGAAGCTTTCTTT
CDR3aa: CASSLFESGATEAFF

v_gene: TRBV2
j_gene: TRBJ1-2
d_gene: -
abundance: -
CDR3nt: TGTGCCAGCAGTGTGGACCTACAGGTCTATGGCTACACCTTC
CDR3aa: CASSVDLQVYGYTF

v_gene: TRBV6-6
j_gene: TRBJ2-3
d_gene: -
abundance: -
CDR3nt: TGTGCCAGCAGTTTATATACAGATACGCAGTATTTT
CDR3aa: CASSLYTDTQYF

v_gene: TRBV30
j_gene: TRBJ1-1
d_gene: -
abundance: -
CDR3nt: TGTGCCTGGAGCACCTTAGATTGGGGCGCCCAAGCTTTCTTT
CDR3aa: CAWSTLDWGAQAFF

v_gene: TRBV19
j_gene: TRBJ1-1
d_gene: TRBD1
abundance: -
CDR3nt: TGTGCCAGTAGTATGTCTCTCTCAGGGGGTCGGCGCACTGAAGCTTTCTTT
CDR3aa: CASSMSLSGGRRTEAFF

v_gene: TRBV11-2
j_gene: TRBJ2-7
d_gene: -
abundance: few
CDR3nt: TGTGCCAGCAGCTTAGGGTCGGCGAGGGATTACGAGCAGTACTTC
CDR3aa: CASSLGSARDYEQYF

v_gene: TRBV7-8
j_gene: TRBJ2-4
d_gene: -
abundance: -
CDR3nt: TGTGCCAGCAGCTTAGAGGTTGTCGGCTTCGAAGCCAAAAACATTCAGTACTTC
CDR3aa: CASSLEVVGFEAKNIQYF

v_gene: TRBV7-9
j_gene: TRBJ2-5
d_gene: -
abundance: -
CDR3nt: TGTGCCAGCAGCTTAGCGATAAGGGAGACCCAGTACTTC
CDR3aa: CASSLAIRETQYF